A single sample is the source of the 9 T cell receptor beta chains below, sequenced in a study of T cell responses to AZD1222 COVID-19 vaccine. Clones were sequenced by immunoSEQ multiplex PCR, and TCRdb holds only the in-frame ones, with some missing. Of approximately 150,000 clones in the sample, roughly nine tenths are singletons; the top ten hold less than 1.3%. Sequencing was performed on peripheral blood, taken 28 days after the second AZD1222 dose. These receptors came from an adult who received the AZD1222 COVID-19 vaccine.

V gene TRBV12-5 combines with J gene TRBJ1-1; unclear D gene. Per germline, CDR1 LGHNT and CDR2 FRNRAP. This CDR3 is 13 amino acids long. V dropped 3 bases and J dropped 4 bases, with 9 bases sitting between them. CDR3 loop: CASGFRMSTEAFF. The CDR3 DNA follows: TGTGCTAGTGGTTTCCGAATGAGCACTGAAGCTTTCTTT.

The chain is built from TRBV5-4 and TRBJ2-1, with D possibly called TRBD1 or TRBD2 (5 bases each). CDR1 and CDR2 from the germline V gene are SGHNT and YYREEE (reference sequence). V was clipped by 0 bases and J by 7 bases, with 14 bases between them. The CDR3 totals 15 residues. The CDR3 nucleotides are TGTGCCAGCAGCTTGGTCGGGGACGTGGCTAATGAGCAGTTCTTC. It translates to CASSLVGDVANEQFF.

This rearrangement joins TRBV3-1 (or the pseudogene TRBV3-2) to TRBJ1-2; D is perhaps TRBD1 (5 bases). CDR1 is LGHDT, CDR2 YNNKEL, per germline (reference sequence). Trimming shortened V by 4 bases and J by 2 bases, and 11 bases separated the two germline ends. This CDR3 comprises 14 residues. Here the CDR3 DNA reads TGTGCCAGCAGCCGTCGACAGCTCAACTATGGCTACACCTTC. It codes for CASSRRQLNYGYTF.

Comment on this clone: Other DNA sequences in this specimen translate into the identical CDR3. This chain links TRBV2 with TRBJ1-2, with no clear D. Germline values: CDR1 SNHLY, CDR2 FYNNEI. This CDR3 is built from 15 residues. The V end lost 9 bases, the J end lost 2 bases, and 19 bases lay between the germline ends. The CDR3 sequence: CASSLIRQQNYGYTF. As DNA, the CDR3 is TGTGCCAGTAGTTTGATAAGGCAGCAAAACTATGGCTACACCTTC. Complete variable domain (other parts from reference TRBV2 and TRBJ1-2): EPEVTQTPSHQVTQMGQEVILRCVPISNHLYFYWYRQILGQKVEFLVSFYNNEISEKSEIFDDQFSVERPDGSNFTLKIRSTKLEDSAMYFCASSLIRQQNYGYTFGSGTRLTVV.

The chain joins TRBV9 to TRBJ1-2; D is ambiguous. The CDR3 totals 17 residues. V shed 0 bases and J shed 4 bases, with 19 bases lying between them. Germline V gene data show CDR1 as SGDLS and CDR2 as YYNGEE. CDR3 DNA sequence: TGTGCCAGCAGCGTAGGCGGAAAACACTCCGGTGGCTATGGCTACACCTTC. Protein sequence: CASSVGGKHSGGYGYTF. The whole variable domain, filled in from reference TRBV9 and TRBJ1-2, reads DSGVTQTPKHLITATGQRVTLRCSPRSGDLSVYWYQQSLDQGLQFLIQYYNGEERAKGNILERFSAQQFPDLHSELNLSSLELGDSALYFCASSVGGKHSGGYGYTFGSGTRLTVV.

The J gene is TRBJ2-3, the V gene TRBV7-3, with a tentative D call TRBD1 (6 bases). The germline V gene encodes CDR1 SGHTA and CDR2 FQGTGA. This CDR3 contains 15 residues. V lost 1 base, J lost 3 bases, and 11 bases lay in between. Here the CDR3 reads CASSLRGGMTDTQYF. DNA of the CDR3: TGTGCCAGCAGCTTAAGAGGGGGAATGACAGATACGCAGTATTTT.

This chain links TRBV27 with TRBJ1-2; 8 bases are shared with TRBD1. The germline gives CDR1 MNHEY, CDR2 SMNVEV (reference sequence). The V gene end was trimmed by 0 bases and the J gene end by 8 bases; junction bases not matched to a gene: 11. This CDR3 is built from 16 residues. The DNA of the CDR3 is TGTGCCAGCAGTTTATCGTCCCGGGACAGGTACGGCGGCTACACCTTC. Amino acid sequence: CASSLSSRDRYGGYTF.

The chain uses TRBV6-2 or TRBV6-3 and TRBJ1-1, with no clear D. Trimming shortened V by 3 bases and J by 4 bases, and 15 bases separated the two germline ends. The CDR3 consists of 15 residues. Germline lookup yields CDR1 MNHEY and CDR2 SVGEGT. The CDR3 DNA sequence: TGTGCCAGCAGTTATCACCACAGTTACGGCACTGAAGCTTTCTTT. Protein sequence: CASSYHHSYGTEAFF.

The V and J genes are TRBV15 and TRBJ1-2; the D gene is possibly TRBD1 (5 bases). The CDR3 is made up of 15 amino acids. The V end lost 0 bases, the J end lost 6 bases, and 14 bases lay between the germline ends. Germline assignment: CDR1 LNHNV and CDR2 YYDKDF (reference sequence). Written as DNA, the CDR3 is TGTGCCACCAGCAGAGATCCCGGGGGGGGAAATGGCTACACCTTC. Protein product: CATSRDPGGGNGYTF.